The source of this TCR beta chain is a study of blood T cell repertoires in COVID-19. Study overall: The cDNA or gDNA used as material had been derived from T cells, B-cell-depleted T cells, or PBMCs.

Authors' data handling: By means of reference gene primer amplification, nucleated cell counts were estimated. The repertoire was sequenced with immunoSEQ multiplex PCR; TCRdb's copy has only in-frame clones and lacks some. Clonal size and the V and J genes are those of that table, whereas D and trimming came from the DNA. The sample lists approximately 220,000 clones, approximately 82% occurring once. V was shortened by 7 bases and J by 3 bases, with 15 bases between the two germline ends. There are 14 residues in the CDR3. Germline CDR1 reads SNHLY; CDR2 reads FYNNEI. The gene calls are TRBV2 and TRBJ1-1, with a possible D match to TRBD1 (6 bases). Material for sequencing was peripheral blood. The sequence came from a woman in her fifties or sixties with acute or convalescent COVID-19. The CDR3 DNA is TGTGCCAGCACCGTCGGGGAGGGGGACACTGAAGCTTTCTTT. Translating it yields CASTVGEGDTEAFF.